This is a list of T cell receptor beta chains from one sample in a study of OX40 agonist ivuxolimab in advanced cancers. Data came from immunoSEQ multiplex PCR; TCRdb stores just in-frame clones and leaves some out. The table lists 50,000 to 75,000 clones, 86% of them singletons. The sample was CD4+ or CD8+ T cells sorted from blood, taken in a trial of the OX40 agonist ivuxolimab. The receptors were gathered from an adult with an advanced solid tumor such as melanoma, head and neck, liver or kidney cancer. The CDR3 runs from the conserved cysteine through the conserved F or W. A D gene is named only where the DNA matches it firmly. The listing skips clone size in some rows; elsewhere it reads once, few, many or a size class.

j_call	v_call	d_call	clone_size	cdr3_nt	cdr3_aa
TRBJ2-7	TRBV2	.	.	TGTGCCAGCAGACAACTCGACAGAGTCTCCTACGAGCAGTACTTC	CASRQLDRVSYEQYF
TRBJ1-2	TRBV18	.	few	TGTGCCAGCTCACCAGAAAGGGGGTCCTATGGCTACACCTTC	CASSPERGSYGYTF
TRBJ1-2	TRBV4-1	TRBD1	.	TGCGCCAGCAGCCAAGATAAAGGGGGCGCTTACTATGGCTACACCTTC	CASSQDKGGAYYGYTF
TRBJ1-1	TRBV5-1	TRBD1	.	TGCGCCAGCAGCTCCGGCCTACAGGGGGCATCCTCCCAAGCTTTCTTT	CASSSGLQGASSQAFF
TRBJ2-7	TRBV6-5	.	few	TGTGCCAGCAGTTACTCCCAGGGCCGGGAGCAGTACTTC	CASSYSQGREQYF
TRBJ1-6	TRBV5-1	.	.	TGCGCCAGCAGCTTGCAGGGCCCACCCCTCCACTTT	CASSLQGPPLHF
TRBJ2-7	TRBV5-5	.	.	TGTGCCAGCAGCCCCGGGGAGTGGCGCCACGAGCAGTACTTC	CASSPGEWRHEQYF
TRBJ2-3	TRBV10-1	TRBD2	.	TGCGCCAGCAGTGATATAGCGGGGGCCCTCACAGATACGCAGTATTTT	CASSDIAGALTDTQYF
TRBJ2-7	TRBV6-5	.	few	TGTGCCAGCAGCCCTTCGGGCGGAGGCTACGAGCAGTACTTC	CASSPSGGGYEQYF
TRBJ2-3	TRBV15	.	.	TGTGCCACCAGCAGAGAGGGCTTAGGGGTAGATACGCAGTATTTT	CATSREGLGVDTQYF
TRBJ1-1	TRBV20-1	.	few	TGCAGTGCTATAAGGGCTGAAGCTTTCTTT	CSAIRAEAFF
TRBJ1-4	TRBV5-1	.	.	TGCGCCAGCAGCTTTGGGGGGGCTAATGAAAAACTGTTTTTT	CASSFGGANEKLFF
TRBJ1-1	TRBV28	.	once	TGTGCCAGCAGTTTGTGGGGTGAAGCTTTCTTT	CASSLWGEAFF
TRBJ1-6	TRBV4-2	TRBD1	few	TGTGCCAGCAGCCGAGGATCCGGGACAGGCTCTTCACCCCTCCACTTT	CASSRGSGTGSSPLHF
TRBJ1-5	TRBV2	.	few	TGTGCCAGCAGCCGACGGGCGCAGTATAGCAATCAGCCCCAGCATTTT	CASSRRAQYSNQPQHF
TRBJ2-7	TRBV14	.	.	TGTGCCAGCAGCCGCCGGGGGCAACAGGTGAACTACGAGCAGTACTTC	CASSRRGQQVNYEQYF
TRBJ2-5	TRBV5-5	.	.	TGTGCCAGCAGCTTGGATCTTGGGGGAGAGACCCAGTACTTC	CASSLDLGGETQYF
TRBJ2-1	TRBV5-1	.	.	TGCGCCAGCAGCTTGCTGTATCGGGGCGATGAGCAGTTCTTC	CASSLLYRGDEQFF
TRBJ1-1	TRBV11-2	.	.	TGTGCCAGCAGCTTAGTTGCCGTTCGATCCAACACTGAAGCTTTCTTT	CASSLVAVRSNTEAFF
TRBJ1-4	TRBV7-8	.	.	TGTGCCAGCAGCTTACCCGGGGGCATGGGGGAAAAACTGTTTTTT	CASSLPGGMGEKLFF
TRBJ1-1	TRBV5-1	TRBD1	.	TGCGCCAGCAGCTTCGACAGGGGACCGAACACTGAAGCTTTCTTT	CASSFDRGPNTEAFF
TRBJ2-3	TRBV6-6	.	.	TGTGCCAGCGCCAGGGGGGCCGATTTAAGCACAGATACGCAGTATTTT	CASARGADLSTDTQYF
TRBJ2-3	TRBV29-1	TRBD2	.	TGCAGCGTTGAATTAGCGGTGGGAGCGGGGGGGAGCACAGATACGCAGTATTTT	CSVELAVGAGGSTDTQYF
TRBJ1-6	TRBV5-5	.	.	TGTGCCAGCAGCTTGGACGGCGGCCCGGGGTCACCCCTCCACTTT	CASSLDGGPGSPLHF
TRBJ2-7	TRBV6-1	.	.	TGTGCCAGCAGACCCAGGGGCGCAAGCTCCTACGAGCAGTACTTC	CASRPRGASSYEQYF
TRBJ2-3	TRBV11-1	.	.	TGTGCCAGCAGCTTAGGAGCAGGGAAAACAGATACGCAGTATTTT	CASSLGAGKTDTQYF
TRBJ1-1	TRBV6-5	TRBD1	once	TGTGCCAGCACCAATAGACAGGGGAGAGACACTGAAGCTTTCTTT	CASTNRQGRDTEAFF
TRBJ2-1	TRBV7-9	.	.	TGTGCCAGCAGCTTAGGAGGGGGCTCCTACAATGAGCAGTTCTTC	CASSLGGGSYNEQFF
TRBJ1-1	TRBV19	.	.	TGTGCCAGTAGTAGAACAGGGACGGGGACTGAAGCTTTCTTT	CASSRTGTGTEAFF
TRBJ2-5	TRBV15	TRBD1	.	TGTGCCACCAGCCGACTAGGGACAGGGGTCCAAGAGACCCAGTACTTC	CATSRLGTGVQETQYF
TRBJ2-5	TRBV10-3	.	.	TGTGCCATCAGTGGGGGGTCCGAGACCCAGTACTTC	CAISGGSETQYF
TRBJ1-2	TRBV27	TRBD1	.	TGTGCCAGCAGAAGACAGGGGAGGTATGGCTACACCTTC	CASRRQGRYGYTF
TRBJ1-1	TRBV15	.	.	TGTGCCACCAGACGCCTTAGTGCAGTGAACACTGAAGCTTTCTTT	CATRRLSAVNTEAFF
TRBJ2-5	TRBV11-2	.	once	TGTGCCAGCAGCTTAGGATATCTCCAGGGGGAGACCCAGTACTTC	CASSLGYLQGETQYF
TRBJ2-7	TRBV15	.	.	TGTGCCACCAGCAGAGTGTTAGGGGGGGCCACGGGCGAGCAGTACTTC	CATSRVLGGATGEQYF
TRBJ2-3	TRBV5-1	TRBD1	.	TGCGCCAGCAGCTATTCACAGGGGTCGATAGATACGCAGTATTTT	CASSYSQGSIDTQYF
TRBJ2-1	TRBV11-3	TRBD1	.	TGTGCCAGCAGCCCCGGGACAGGGGGCATGAATGAGCAGTTCTTC	CASSPGTGGMNEQFF
TRBJ1-4	TRBV7-2	.	.	TGTGCCAGCAGCTTCGACAGGCGGAATGAAAAACTGTTTTTT	CASSFDRRNEKLFF
TRBJ2-3	TRBV25-1	.	.	TGTGCCAGCAGCCGGGACAGCACAGATACGCAGTATTTT	CASSRDSTDTQYF
TRBJ1-5	TRBV5-1	TRBD1	.	TGCGCCAGCAGCTTGGAGGGACAGAATCAGCCCCAGCATTTT	CASSLEGQNQPQHF
TRBJ2-5	TRBV4-1	.	.	TGCGCCAGCAGCCCGTCGGCAGTCTCCGGAGAGACCCAGTACTTC	CASSPSAVSGETQYF
TRBJ2-5	TRBV7-6	.	.	TGTGCCAGCAGCTTCCCGAAAGAGACCCAGTACTTC	CASSFPKETQYF
TRBJ1-3	TRBV2	.	.	TGTGCCAGCAGTGACCAGGTGACTGGAAACACCATATATTTT	CASSDQVTGNTIYF
TRBJ2-7	TRBV13	.	.	TGTGCCAGCAGCTTAGGCGGGCTAGCGCGATCCTACGAGCAGTACTTC	CASSLGGLARSYEQYF
TRBJ2-3	TRBV6-4	.	.	TGTGCCAGCAGTGATTGGCCGGGGGCCTTTACGCAGTATTTT	CASSDWPGAFTQYF
TRBJ1-2	TRBV19	.	.	TGTGCCAGTAGTATGCGCCAAGCGGTGAACTATGGCTACACCTTC	CASSMRQAVNYGYTF
TRBJ2-3	TRBV18	TRBD2	once	TGTGCCAGCTCTCATGGGACTAGCGGGACCCGCACAGATACGCAGTATTTT	CASSHGTSGTRTDTQYF
TRBJ2-3	TRBV2	.	once	TGTGCCGGTCAGGGCGGACAAGCCGATACGCAGTATTTT	CAGQGGQADTQYF
TRBJ1-3	TRBV9	.	.	TGTGCCAGCAGCGAACAGGGCGCTCAACGAAACACCATATATTTT	CASSEQGAQRNTIYF
TRBJ1-2	TRBV6-1	.	.	TGTGCCAGCAGTGAACCTCCTTGGGGCTACACCTTC	CASSEPPWGYTF
TRBJ1-2	TRBV7-8	TRBD1	.	TGTGCCAGCAGCTTAGCTGGACAGGGGGCGAGAAGTGGCTACACCTTC	CASSLAGQGARSGYTF
TRBJ1-4	TRBV25-1	.	few	TGTGCCAGCAGTCCGAGGGCAACTAATGAAAAACTGTTTTTT	CASSPRATNEKLFF
TRBJ2-7	TRBV5-6	.	.	TGTGCCAGCAGCACGATGGACAGCAGCTCCTACGAGCAGTACTTC	CASSTMDSSSYEQYF
TRBJ2-5	TRBV7-9	TRBD1	.	TGTGCCAGCAGCGGAAGGGGACAGAACCTCCAAGAGACCCAGTACTTC	CASSGRGQNLQETQYF
TRBJ1-5	TRBV5-1	TRBD1	.	TGCGCCAGCAGCTTGGGCCCGGGACAGGGTTACAATCAGCCCCAGCATTTT	CASSLGPGQGYNQPQHF